This T cell receptor beta chain was sequenced for a study of T-cell reconstitution after alpha-beta-depleted transplantation in children. The CDR3 spans 16 residues. V lost 4 bases, J lost 4 bases, and 8 bases stayed unmatched. Germline CDR1 is MGHDK and CDR2 is SYGVNS. Researchers prepared the TCRbeta library using unique molecular identifiers, the study reports. Each CDR3 protein is one row after TCRdb ran MiXCR on the PCR reads. The sample holds more than 450,000 distinct CDR3 sequences, around 18% seen once. The sample holds one count of this clonotype. Material: PBMCs from the stem cell graft donor, obtained from the stem cell graft. This TCR derives from a human donor who donated a stem cell graft to a child with acute lymphoblastic leukemia. J is TRBJ1-5 and V is TRBV25-1, with TRBD1 matching over 9 bases. CDR3: CASSVDRDRENQPQHF. The CDR3 DNA is TGTGCCAGCAGTGTGGACCGGGACAGGGAGAATCAGCCCCAGCATTTT.